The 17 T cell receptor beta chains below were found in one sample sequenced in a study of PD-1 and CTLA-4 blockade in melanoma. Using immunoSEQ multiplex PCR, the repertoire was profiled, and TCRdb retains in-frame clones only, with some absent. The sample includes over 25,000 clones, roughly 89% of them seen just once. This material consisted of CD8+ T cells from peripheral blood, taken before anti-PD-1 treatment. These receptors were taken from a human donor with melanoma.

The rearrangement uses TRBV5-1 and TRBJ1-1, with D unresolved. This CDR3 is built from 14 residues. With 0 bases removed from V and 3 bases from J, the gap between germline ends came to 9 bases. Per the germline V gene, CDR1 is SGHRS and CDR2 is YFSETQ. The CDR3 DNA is TGCGCCAGCAGCTTGGATGTGGGGTACACTGAAGCTTTCTTT. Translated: CASSLDVGYTEAFF.

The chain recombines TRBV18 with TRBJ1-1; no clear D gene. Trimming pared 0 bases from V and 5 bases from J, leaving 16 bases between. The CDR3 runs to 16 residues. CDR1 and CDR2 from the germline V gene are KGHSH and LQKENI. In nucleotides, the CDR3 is TGTGCCAGCTCACCACCAAGGGCGGTCTTGGGGACTGAAGCTTTCTTT. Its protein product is CASSPPRAVLGTEAFF. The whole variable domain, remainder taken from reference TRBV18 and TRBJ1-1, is NAGVMQNPRHLVRRRGQEARLRCSPMKGHSHVYWYRQLPEEGLKFMVYLQKENIIDESGMPKERFSAEFPKEGPSILRIQQVVRGDSAAYFCASSPPRAVLGTEAFFGQGTRLTVV.

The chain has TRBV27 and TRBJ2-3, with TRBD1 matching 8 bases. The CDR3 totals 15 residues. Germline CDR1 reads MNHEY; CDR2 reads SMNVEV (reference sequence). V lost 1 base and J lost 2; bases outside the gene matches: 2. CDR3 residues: CASSLWTGTTDTQYF. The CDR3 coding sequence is TGTGCCAGCAGTTTATGGACAGGGACCACAGATACGCAGTATTTT.

CDR3 bases: TGTGCCAGTAGTAAGGACGGACTGAACACCATATATTTT. It specifies CASSKDGLNTIYF. J is TRBJ1-3 and V is TRBV19; D is unclear. The length of the CDR3 is 13 residues. Germline V gene lookup returns CDR1 LNHDA and CDR2 SQIVND (reference sequence). Trimming removed 4 bases from V and 7 bases from J, with 11 bases in between.

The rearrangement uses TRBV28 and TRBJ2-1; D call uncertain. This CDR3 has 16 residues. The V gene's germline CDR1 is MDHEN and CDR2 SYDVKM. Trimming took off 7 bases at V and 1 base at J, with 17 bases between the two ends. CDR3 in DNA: TGTGCCAGCAACCCGACGTATGGGTTATCCTACAATGAGCAGTTCTTC. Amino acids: CASNPTYGLSYNEQFF.

The CDR3 bases are TGTGCCAGCAGGGGACTAGCGGGAGGGGAGGAGACCCAGTACTTC. As protein: CASRGLAGGEETQYF. The chain joins TRBV11-2 to TRBJ2-5; 16 bases line up with TRBD2. The CDR3 consists of 15 residues. V trimming: 6 bases; J trimming: 5 bases; junction bases outside the gene matches: 3. Looked up from germline, CDR1 is SGHAT and CDR2 is FQNNGV.

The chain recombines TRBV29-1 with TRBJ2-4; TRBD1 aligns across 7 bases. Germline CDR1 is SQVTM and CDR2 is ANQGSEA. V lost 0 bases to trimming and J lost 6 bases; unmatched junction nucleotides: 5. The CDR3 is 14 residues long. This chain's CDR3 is CSVEDQNRGNIQYF. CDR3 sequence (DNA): TGCAGCGTTGAAGATCAAAACAGGGGAAACATTCAGTACTTC. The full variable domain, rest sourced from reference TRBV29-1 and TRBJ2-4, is SAVISQKPSRDICQRGTSLTIQCQVDSQVTMMFWYRQQPGQSLTLIATANQGSEATYESGFVIDKFPISRPNLTFSTLTVSNMSPEDSSIYLCSVEDQNRGNIQYFGAGTRLSVL.

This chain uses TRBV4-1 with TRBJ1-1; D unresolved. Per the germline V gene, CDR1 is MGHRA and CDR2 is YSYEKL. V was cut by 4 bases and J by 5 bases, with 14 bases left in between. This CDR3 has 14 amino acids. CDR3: CASSPTWGITEAFF. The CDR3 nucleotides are TGCGCCAGCAGCCCCACCTGGGGAATTACTGAAGCTTTCTTT.

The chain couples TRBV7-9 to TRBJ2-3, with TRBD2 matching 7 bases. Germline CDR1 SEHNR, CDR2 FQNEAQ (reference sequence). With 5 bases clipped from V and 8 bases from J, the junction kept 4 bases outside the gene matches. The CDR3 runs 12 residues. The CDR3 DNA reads TGTGCCAGCAGCCGGGGGGAAGGTACGCAGTATTTT. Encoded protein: CASSRGEGTQYF.

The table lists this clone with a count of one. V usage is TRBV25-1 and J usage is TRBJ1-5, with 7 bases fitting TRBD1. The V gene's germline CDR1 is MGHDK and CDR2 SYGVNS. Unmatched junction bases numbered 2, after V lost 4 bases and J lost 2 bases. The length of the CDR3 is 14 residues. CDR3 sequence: CASSGDRGNQPQHF. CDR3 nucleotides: TGTGCCAGCAGTGGCGACAGGGGCAATCAGCCCCAGCATTTT.

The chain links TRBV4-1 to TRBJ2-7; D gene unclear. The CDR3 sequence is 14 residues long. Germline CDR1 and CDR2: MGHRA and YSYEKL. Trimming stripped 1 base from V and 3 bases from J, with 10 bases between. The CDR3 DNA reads TGCGCCAGCAGCCAAGCGAGTGATCTCTACGAGCAGTACTTC. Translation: CASSQASDLYEQYF.

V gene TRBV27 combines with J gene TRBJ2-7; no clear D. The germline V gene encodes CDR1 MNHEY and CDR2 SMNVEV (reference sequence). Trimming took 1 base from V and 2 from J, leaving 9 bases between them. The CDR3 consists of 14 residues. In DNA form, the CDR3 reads TGTGCCAGCAGTTTATATGCCGCGGCCTACGAGCAGTACTTC. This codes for CASSLYAAAYEQYF.

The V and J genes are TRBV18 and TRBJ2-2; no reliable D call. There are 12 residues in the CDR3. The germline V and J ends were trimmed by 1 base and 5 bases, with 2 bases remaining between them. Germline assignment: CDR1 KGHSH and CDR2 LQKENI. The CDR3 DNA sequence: TGTGCCAGCTCACCACAAACCGGGGAGCTGTTTTTT. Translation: CASSPQTGELFF.

DNA of the CDR3: TGTGCCAGCAGCACTGGACTAGCTCTGGGCAATGAGCAGTTCTTC. Amino acids: CASSTGLALGNEQFF. The rearrangement uses TRBV7-3 and TRBJ2-1, with 8 nucleotides matching TRBD2. Germline values: CDR1 SGHTA, CDR2 FQGTGA. The V segment lost 5 bases and the J segment 6 bases; nucleotides outside the gene matches: 9. The CDR3 length is 15 residues.

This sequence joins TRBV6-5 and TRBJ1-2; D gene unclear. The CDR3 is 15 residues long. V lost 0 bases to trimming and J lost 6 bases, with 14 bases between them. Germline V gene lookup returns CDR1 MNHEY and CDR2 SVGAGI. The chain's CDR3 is CASSYSQPPGNGYTF. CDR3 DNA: TGTGCCAGCAGTTACTCTCAGCCCCCCGGCAATGGCTACACCTTC.

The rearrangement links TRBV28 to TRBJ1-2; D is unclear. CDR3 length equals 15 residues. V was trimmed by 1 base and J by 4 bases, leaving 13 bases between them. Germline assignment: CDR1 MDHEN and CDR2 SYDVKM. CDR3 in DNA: TGTGCCAGCAGTTTATCCGGTCAAGTCGTCTATGGCTACACCTTC. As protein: CASSLSGQVVYGYTF.

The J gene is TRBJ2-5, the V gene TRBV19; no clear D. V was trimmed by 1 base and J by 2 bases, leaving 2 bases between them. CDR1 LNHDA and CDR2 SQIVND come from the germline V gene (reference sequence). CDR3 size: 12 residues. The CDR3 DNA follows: TGTGCCAGTAGTATAGGACAAGAGACCCAGTACTTC. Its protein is CASSIGQETQYF.